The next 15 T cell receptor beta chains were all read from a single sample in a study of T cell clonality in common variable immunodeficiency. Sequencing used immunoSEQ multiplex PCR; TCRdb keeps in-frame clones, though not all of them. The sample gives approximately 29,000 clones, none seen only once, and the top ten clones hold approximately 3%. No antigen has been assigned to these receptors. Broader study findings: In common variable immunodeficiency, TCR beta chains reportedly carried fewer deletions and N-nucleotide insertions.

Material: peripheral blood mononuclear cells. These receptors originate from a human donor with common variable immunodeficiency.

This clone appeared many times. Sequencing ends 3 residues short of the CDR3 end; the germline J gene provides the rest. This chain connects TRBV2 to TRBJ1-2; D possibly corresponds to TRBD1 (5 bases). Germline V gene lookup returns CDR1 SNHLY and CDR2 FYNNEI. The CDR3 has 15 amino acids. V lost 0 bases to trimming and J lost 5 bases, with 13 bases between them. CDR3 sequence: CASSEARDYWYGYTF. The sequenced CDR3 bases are TGTGCCAGCAGTGAAGCAAGGGACTACTGGTATGGC. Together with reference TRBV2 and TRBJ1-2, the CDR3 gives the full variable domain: EPEVTQTPSHQVTQMGQEVILRCVPISNHLYFYWYRQILGQKVEFLVSFYNNEISEKSEIFDDQFSVERPDGSNFTLKIRSTKLEDSAMYFCASSEARDYWYGYTFGSGTRLTVV.

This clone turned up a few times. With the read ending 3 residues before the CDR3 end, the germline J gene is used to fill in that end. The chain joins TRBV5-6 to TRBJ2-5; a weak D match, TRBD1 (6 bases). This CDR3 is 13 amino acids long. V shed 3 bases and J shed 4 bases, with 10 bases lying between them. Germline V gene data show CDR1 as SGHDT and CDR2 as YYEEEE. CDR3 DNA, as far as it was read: TGTGCCAGCAGCTACAGGGTATCAGAGACC. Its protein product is CASSYRVSET. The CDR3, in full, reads CASSYRVSETQYF.

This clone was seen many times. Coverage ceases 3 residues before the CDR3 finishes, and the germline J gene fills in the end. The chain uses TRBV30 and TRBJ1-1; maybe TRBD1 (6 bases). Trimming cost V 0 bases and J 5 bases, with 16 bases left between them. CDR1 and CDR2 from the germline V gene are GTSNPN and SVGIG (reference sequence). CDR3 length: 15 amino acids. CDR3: CAWSVLGARRTEAFF. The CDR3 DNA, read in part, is TGTGCCTGGAGTGTACTGGGGGCAAGGAGGACTGAA.

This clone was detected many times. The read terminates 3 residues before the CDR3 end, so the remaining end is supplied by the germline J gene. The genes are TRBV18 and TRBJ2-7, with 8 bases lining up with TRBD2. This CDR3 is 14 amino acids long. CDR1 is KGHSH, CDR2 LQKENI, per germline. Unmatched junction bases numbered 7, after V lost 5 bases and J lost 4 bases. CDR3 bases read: TGTGCCAGCTCAACGGGAGGGGTTCGGTACGAG. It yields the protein CASSTGGVRYE. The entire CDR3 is CASSTGGVRYEQYF. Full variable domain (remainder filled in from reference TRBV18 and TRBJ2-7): NAGVMQNPRHLVRRRGQEARLRCSPMKGHSHVYWYRQLPEEGLKFMVYLQKENIIDESGMPKERFSAEFPKEGPSILRIQQVVRGDSAAYFCASSTGGVRYEQYFGPGTRLTVT.

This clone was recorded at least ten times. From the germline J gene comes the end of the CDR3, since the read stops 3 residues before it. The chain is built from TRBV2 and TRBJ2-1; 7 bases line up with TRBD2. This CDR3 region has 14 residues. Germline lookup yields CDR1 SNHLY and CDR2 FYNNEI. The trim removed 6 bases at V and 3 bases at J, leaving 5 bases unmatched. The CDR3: CASRSQRGYNEQFF. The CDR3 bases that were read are TGTGCCAGCAGGAGCCAGCGGGGCTACAATGAG. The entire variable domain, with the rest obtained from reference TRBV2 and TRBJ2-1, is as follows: EPEVTQTPSHQVTQMGQEVILRCVPISNHLYFYWYRQILGQKVEFLVSFYNNEISEKSEIFDDQFSVERPDGSNFTLKIRSTKLEDSAMYFCASRSQRGYNEQFFGPGTRLTVL.

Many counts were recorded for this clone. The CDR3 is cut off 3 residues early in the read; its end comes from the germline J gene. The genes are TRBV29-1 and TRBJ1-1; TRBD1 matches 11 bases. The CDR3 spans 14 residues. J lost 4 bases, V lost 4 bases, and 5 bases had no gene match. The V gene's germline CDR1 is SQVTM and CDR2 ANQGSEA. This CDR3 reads CSVGGGQGGTEAFF. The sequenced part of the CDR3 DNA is TGCAGCGTTGGGGGGGGACAGGGGGGCACTGAA. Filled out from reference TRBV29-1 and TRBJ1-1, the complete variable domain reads SAVISQKPSRDICQRGTSLTIQCQVDSQVTMMFWYRQQPGQSLTLIATANQGSEATYESGFVIDKFPISRPNLTFSTLTVSNMSPEDSSIYLCSVGGGQGGTEAFFGQGTRLTVV.

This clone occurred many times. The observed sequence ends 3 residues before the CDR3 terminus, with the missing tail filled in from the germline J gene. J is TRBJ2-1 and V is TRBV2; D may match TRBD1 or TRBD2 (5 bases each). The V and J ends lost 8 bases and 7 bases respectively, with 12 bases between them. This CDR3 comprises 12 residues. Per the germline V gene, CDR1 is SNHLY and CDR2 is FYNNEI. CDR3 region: CASSPEGNEQFF. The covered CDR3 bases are TGTGCCAGCTCGCCAGAGGGGAATGAG.

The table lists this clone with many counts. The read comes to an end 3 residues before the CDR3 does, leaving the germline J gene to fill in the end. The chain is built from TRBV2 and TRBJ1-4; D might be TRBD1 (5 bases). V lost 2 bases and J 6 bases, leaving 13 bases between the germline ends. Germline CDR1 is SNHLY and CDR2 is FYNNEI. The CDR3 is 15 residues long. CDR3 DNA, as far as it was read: TGTGCCAGCAGTGAAATGGGGGGTCGGTATGAAAAA. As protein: CASSEMGGRYEK. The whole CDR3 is CASSEMGGRYEKLFF.

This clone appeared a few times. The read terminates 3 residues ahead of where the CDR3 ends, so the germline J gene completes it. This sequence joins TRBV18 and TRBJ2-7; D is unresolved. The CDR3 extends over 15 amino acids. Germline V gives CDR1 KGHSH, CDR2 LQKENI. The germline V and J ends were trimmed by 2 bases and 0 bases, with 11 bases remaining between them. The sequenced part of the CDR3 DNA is TGTGCCAGCTCACCATTGCCGGTAAGCTCCTACGAG. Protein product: CASSPLPVSSYE. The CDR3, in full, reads CASSPLPVSSYEQYF. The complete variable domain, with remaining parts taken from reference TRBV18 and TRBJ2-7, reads NAGVMQNPRHLVRRRGQEARLRCSPMKGHSHVYWYRQLPEEGLKFMVYLQKENIIDESGMPKERFSAEFPKEGPSILRIQQVVRGDSAAYFCASSPLPVSSYEQYFGPGTRLTVT.

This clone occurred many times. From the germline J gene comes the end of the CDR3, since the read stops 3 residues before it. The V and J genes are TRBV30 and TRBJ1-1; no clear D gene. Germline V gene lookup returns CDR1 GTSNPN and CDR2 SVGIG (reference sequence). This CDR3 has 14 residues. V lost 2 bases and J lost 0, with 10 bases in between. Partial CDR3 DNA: TGTGCCTGGAGTTTCGCACAGATGAACACTGAA. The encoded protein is CAWSFAQMNTE. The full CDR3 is CAWSFAQMNTEAFF.

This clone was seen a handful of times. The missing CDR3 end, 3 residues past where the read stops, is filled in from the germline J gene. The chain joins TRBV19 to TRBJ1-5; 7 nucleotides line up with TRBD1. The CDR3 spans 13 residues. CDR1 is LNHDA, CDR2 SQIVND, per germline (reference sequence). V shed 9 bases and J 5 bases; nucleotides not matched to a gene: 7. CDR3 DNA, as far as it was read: TGTGCCAGCACTGACAGGGTCCATCAGCCC. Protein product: CASTDRVHQP. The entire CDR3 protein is CASTDRVHQPQHF.

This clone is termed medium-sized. CDR3 sequence: CASTVGASGSTDTQYF. The sequenced CDR3 bases are TGTGCCAGTACTGTTGGGGCTAGCGGGAGCACAGATACG. The chain is built from TRBV19 and TRBJ2-3, with TRBD2 matching 8 bases. The read ends 3 residues before the CDR3 terminus; that terminus is restored from the germline J gene. This CDR3 is built from 16 residues. Germline lookup yields CDR1 LNHDA and CDR2 SQIVND (reference sequence). V shed 7 bases, J shed 0 bases, and the junction held 9 bases outside the gene matches.

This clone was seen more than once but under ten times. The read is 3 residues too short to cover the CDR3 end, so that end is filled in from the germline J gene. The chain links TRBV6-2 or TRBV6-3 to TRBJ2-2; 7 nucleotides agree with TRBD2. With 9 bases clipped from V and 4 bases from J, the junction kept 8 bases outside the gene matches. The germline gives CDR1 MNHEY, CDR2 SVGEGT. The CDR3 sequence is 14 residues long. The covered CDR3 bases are TGTGCCAGGGCGGGCGGGAGCGGCACCGGGGAG. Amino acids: CARAGGSGTGE. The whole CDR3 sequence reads CARAGGSGTGELFF.

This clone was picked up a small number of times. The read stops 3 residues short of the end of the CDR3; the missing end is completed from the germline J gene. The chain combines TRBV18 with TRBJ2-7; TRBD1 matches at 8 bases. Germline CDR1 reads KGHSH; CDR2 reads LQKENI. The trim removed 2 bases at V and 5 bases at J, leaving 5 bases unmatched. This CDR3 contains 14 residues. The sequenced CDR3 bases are TGTGCCAGCTCACCAAGGCAGGGGGCCCACGAG. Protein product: CASSPRQGAHE. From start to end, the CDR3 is CASSPRQGAHEQYF.

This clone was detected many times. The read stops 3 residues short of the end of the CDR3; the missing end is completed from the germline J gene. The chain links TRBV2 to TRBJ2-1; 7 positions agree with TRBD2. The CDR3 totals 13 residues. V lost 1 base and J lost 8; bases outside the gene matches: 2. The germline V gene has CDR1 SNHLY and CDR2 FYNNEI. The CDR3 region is CASSEVGGDEQFF. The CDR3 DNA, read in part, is TGTGCCAGCAGTGAAGTGGGGGGGGATGAG. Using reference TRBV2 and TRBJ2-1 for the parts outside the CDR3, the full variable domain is EPEVTQTPSHQVTQMGQEVILRCVPISNHLYFYWYRQILGQKVEFLVSFYNNEISEKSEIFDDQFSVERPDGSNFTLKIRSTKLEDSAMYFCASSEVGGDEQFFGPGTRLTVL.